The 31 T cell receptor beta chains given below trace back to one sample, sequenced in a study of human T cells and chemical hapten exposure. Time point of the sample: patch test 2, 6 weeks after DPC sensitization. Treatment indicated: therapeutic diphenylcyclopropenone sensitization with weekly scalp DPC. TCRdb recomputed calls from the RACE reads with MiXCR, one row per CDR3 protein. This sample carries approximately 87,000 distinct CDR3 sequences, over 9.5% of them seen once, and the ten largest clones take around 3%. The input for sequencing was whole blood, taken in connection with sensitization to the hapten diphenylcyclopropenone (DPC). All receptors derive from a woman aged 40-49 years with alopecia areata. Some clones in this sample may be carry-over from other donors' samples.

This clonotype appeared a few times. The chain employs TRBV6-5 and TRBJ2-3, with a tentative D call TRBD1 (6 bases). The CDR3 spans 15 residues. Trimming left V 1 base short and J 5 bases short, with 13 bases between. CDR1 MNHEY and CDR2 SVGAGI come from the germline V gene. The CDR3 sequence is CASSYYPGVKDTQYF. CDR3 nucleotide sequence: TGTGCCAGCAGTTACTACCCAGGGGTGAAAGATACGCAGTATTTT.

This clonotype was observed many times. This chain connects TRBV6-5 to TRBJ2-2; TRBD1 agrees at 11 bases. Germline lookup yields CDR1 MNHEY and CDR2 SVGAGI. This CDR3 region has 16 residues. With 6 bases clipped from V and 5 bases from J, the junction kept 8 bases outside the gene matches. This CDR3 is CASRYRGTGGTGELFF. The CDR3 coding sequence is TGTGCCAGCAGATACCGCGGGACAGGGGGGACCGGGGAGCTGTTTTTT.

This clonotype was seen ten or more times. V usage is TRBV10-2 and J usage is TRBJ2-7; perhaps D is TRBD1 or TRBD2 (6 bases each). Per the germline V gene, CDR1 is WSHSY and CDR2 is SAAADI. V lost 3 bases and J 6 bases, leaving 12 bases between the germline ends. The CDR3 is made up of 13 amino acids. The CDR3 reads CASSEIGGAEQYF. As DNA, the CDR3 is TGCGCCAGCAGTGAAATCGGGGGCGCCGAGCAGTACTTC.

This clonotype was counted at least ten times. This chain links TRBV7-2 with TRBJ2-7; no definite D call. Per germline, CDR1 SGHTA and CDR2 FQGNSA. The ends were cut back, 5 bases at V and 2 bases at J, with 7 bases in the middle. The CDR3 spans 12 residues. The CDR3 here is CASSRRAYEQYF. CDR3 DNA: TGTGCCAGCAGCCGCAGAGCCTACGAGCAGTACTTC.

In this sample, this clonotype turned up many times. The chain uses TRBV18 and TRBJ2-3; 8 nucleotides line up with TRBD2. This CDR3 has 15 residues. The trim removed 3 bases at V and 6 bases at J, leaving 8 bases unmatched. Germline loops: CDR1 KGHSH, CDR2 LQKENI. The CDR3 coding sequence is TGTGCCAGCTCACCGCCCGGGAGGGCCTCGGATACGCAGTATTTT. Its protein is CASSPPGRASDTQYF.

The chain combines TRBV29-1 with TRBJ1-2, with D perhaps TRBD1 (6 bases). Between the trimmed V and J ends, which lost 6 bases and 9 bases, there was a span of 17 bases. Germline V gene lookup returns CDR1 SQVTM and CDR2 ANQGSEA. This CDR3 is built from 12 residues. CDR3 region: CSVTDSDRSYTF. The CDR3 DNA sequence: TGCAGCGTAACGGACTCTGACAGGAGCTACACCTTC.

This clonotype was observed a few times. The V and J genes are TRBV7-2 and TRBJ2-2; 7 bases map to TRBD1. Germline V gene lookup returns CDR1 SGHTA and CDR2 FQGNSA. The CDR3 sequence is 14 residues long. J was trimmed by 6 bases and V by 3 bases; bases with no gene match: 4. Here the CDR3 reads CASSLTGMAGELFF. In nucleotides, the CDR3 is TGTGCCAGCAGCTTGACAGGGATGGCCGGGGAGCTGTTTTTT. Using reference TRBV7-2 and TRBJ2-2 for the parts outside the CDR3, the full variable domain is GAGVSQSPSNKVTEKGKDVELRCDPISGHTALYWYRQSLGQGLEFLIYFQGNSAPDKSGLPSDRFSAERTGGSVSTLTIQRTQQEDSAVYLCASSLTGMAGELFFGEGSRLTVL.

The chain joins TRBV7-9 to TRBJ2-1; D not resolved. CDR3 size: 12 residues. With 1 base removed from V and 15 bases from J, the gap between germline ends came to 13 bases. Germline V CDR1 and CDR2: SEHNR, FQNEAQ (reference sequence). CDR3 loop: CASSLGYQNPFF. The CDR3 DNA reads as TGTGCCAGCAGCTTAGGGTACCAAAATCCGTTCTTC.

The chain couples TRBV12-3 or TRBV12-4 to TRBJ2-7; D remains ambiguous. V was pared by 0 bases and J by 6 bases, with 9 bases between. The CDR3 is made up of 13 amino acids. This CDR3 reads CASSLATVGEQYF. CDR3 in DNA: TGTGCCAGCAGTTTAGCCACGGTGGGCGAGCAGTACTTC.

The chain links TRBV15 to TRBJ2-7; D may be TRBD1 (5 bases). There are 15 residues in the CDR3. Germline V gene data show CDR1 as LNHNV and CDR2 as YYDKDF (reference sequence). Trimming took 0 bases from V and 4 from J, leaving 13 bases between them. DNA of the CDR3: TGTGCCACCAGCAGAGATCAAGGGGTTCGGTACGAGCAGTACTTC. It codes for CATSRDQGVRYEQYF.

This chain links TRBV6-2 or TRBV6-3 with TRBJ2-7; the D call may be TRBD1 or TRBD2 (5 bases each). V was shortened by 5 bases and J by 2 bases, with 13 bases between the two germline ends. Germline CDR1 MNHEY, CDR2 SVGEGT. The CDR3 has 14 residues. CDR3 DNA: TGTGCCAGCAGTCCACACCCGGGGCCCTACGAGCAGTACTTC. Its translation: CASSPHPGPYEQYF.

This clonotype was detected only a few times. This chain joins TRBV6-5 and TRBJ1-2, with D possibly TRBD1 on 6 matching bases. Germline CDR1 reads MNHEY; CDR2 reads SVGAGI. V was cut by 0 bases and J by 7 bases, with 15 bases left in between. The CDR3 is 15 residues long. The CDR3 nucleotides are TGTGCCAGCAGTTACTCGATCGCTGGACAGACTGGCTACACCTTC. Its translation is CASSYSIAGQTGYTF.

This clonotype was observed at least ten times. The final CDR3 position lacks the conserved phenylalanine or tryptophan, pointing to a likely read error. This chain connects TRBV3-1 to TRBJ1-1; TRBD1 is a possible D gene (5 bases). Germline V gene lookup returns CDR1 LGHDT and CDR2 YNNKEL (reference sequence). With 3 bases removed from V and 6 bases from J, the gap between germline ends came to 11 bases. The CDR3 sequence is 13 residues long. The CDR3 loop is CASSQAGGSEAFL. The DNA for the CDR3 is TGTGCCAGCAGCCAGGCGGGGGGTTCTGAAGCTTTCCTT.

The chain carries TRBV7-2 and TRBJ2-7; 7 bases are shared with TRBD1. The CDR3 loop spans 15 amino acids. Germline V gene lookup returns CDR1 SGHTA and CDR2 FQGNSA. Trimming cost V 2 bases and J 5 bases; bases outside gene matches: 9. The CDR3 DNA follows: TGTGCCAGCAGCTTATCCCACAGGGGAGCTAACGAGCAGTACTTC. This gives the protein CASSLSHRGANEQYF.

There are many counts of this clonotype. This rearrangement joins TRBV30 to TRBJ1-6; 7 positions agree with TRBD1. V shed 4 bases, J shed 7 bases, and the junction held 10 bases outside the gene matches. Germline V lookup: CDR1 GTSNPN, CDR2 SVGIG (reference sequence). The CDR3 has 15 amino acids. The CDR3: CAWKTDRLRNSPLHF. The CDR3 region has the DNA TGTGCCTGGAAGACGGACAGGTTGAGGAATTCACCCCTCCACTTT.

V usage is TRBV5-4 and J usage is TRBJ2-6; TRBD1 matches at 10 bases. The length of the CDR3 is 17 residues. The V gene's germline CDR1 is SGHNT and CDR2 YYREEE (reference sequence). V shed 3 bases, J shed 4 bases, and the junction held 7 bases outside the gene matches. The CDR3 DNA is TGTGCCAGCAGCTCTAGACAGGGGGCATCCGGGGCCAACGTCCTGACTTTC. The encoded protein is CASSSRQGASGANVLTF.

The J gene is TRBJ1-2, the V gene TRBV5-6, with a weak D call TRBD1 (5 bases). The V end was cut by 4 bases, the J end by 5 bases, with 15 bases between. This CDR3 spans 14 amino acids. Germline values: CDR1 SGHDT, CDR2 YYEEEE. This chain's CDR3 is CASSMGRDHYGYTF. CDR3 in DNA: TGTGCCAGCAGCATGGGCAGGGACCATTATGGCTACACCTTC.

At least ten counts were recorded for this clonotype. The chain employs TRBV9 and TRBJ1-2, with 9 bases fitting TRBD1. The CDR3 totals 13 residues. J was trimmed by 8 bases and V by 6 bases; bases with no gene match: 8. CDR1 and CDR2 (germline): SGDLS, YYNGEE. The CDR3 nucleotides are TGTGCCAGCAACCCGGGACAGGGACCGGGCTACACCTTC. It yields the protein CASNPGQGPGYTF.

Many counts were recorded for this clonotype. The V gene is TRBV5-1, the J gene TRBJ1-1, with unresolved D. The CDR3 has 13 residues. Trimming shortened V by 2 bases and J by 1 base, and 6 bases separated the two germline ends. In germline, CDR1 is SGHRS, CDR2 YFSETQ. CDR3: CASSFGQNTEAFF. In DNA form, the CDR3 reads TGCGCCAGCAGCTTCGGGCAGAACACTGAAGCTTTCTTT. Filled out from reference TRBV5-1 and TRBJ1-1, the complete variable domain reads KAGVTQTPRYLIKTRGQQVTLSCSPISGHRSVSWYQQTPGQGLQFLFEYFSETQRNKGNFPGRFSGRQFSNSRSEMNVSTLELGDSALYLCASSFGQNTEAFFGQGTRLTVV.

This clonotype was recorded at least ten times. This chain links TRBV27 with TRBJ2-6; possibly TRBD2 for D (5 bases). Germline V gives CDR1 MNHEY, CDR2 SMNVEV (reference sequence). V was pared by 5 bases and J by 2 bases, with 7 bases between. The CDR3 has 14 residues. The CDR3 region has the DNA TGTGCCAGCAGTACGAGGGCTGGGGCCAACGTCCTGACTTTC. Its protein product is CASSTRAGANVLTF.

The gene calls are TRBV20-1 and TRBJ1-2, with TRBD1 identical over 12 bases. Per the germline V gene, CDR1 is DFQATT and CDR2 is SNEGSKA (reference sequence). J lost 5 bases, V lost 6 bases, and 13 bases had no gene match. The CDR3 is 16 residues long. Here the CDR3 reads CSATGDRGRIGYGYTF. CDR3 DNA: TGCAGTGCAACCGGGGACAGGGGGCGCATTGGGTATGGCTACACCTTC.

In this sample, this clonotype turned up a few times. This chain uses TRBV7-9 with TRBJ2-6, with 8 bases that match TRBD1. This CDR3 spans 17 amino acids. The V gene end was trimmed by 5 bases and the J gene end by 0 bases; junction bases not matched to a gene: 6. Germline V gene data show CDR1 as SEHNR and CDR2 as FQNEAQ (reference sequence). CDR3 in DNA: TGTGCCAGCAGCCCTTGGACAGGGCGCTCTGGGGCCAACGTCCTGACTTTC. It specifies CASSPWTGRSGANVLTF.

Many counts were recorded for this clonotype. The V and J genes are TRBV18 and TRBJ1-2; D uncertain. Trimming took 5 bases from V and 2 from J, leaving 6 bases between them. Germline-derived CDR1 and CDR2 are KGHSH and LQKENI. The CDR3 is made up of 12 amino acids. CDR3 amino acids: CASSGGNYGYTF. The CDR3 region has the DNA TGTGCCAGCTCAGGAGGCAACTATGGCTACACCTTC.

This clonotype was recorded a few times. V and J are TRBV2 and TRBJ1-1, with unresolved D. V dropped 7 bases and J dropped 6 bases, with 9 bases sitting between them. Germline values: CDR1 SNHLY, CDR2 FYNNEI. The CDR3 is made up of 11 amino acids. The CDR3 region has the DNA TGTGCCAGCAAATCCAGTTCTGAAGCTTTCTTT. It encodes CASKSSSEAFF.

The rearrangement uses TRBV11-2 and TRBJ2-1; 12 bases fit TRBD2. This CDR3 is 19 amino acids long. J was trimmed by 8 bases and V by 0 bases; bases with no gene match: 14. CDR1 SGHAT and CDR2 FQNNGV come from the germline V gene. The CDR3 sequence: CASSLDSSRLAGVSDEQFF. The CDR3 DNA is TGTGCCAGCAGCTTAGATTCATCTCGACTAGCGGGGGTGAGCGATGAGCAGTTCTTC.

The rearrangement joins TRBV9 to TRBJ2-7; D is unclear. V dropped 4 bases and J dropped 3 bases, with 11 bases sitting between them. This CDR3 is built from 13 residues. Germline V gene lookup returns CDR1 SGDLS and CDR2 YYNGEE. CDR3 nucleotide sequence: TGTGCCAGCAGCCTCAGGACGAACTACGAGCAGTACTTC. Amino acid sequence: CASSLRTNYEQYF.

The CDR3 bases are TGTGCCAGCAGGCCCGACAGCATGAACACTGAAGCTTTCTTT. The encoded protein is CASRPDSMNTEAFF. The chain employs TRBV7-9 and TRBJ1-1; maybe TRBD1 (5 bases). The CDR3 sequence is 14 residues long. V lost 6 bases, J lost 0 bases, and 11 bases lay in between. Per the germline V gene, CDR1 is SEHNR and CDR2 is FQNEAQ (reference sequence).

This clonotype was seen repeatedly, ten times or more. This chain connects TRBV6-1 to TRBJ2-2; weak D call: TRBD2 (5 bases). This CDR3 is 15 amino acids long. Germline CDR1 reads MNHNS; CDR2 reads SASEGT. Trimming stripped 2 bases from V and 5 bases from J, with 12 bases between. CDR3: CASSEKRGGTGELFF. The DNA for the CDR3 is TGTGCCAGCAGTGAAAAACGGGGTGGGACCGGGGAGCTGTTTTTT.

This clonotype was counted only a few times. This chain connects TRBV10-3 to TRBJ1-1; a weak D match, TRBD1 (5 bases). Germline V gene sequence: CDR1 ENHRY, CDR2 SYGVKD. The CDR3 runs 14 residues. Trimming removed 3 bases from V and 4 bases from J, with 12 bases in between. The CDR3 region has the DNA TGTGCCATCAGTGACAGGGTCGAGTCCACTGAAGCTTTCTTT. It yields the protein CAISDRVESTEAFF.

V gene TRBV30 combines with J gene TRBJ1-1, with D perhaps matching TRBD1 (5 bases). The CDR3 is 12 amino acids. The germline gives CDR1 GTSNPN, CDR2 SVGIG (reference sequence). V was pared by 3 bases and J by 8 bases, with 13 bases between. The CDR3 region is CAWSRVRGEAFF. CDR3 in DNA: TGTGCCTGGAGCAGGGTTCGGGGGGAAGCTTTCTTT.

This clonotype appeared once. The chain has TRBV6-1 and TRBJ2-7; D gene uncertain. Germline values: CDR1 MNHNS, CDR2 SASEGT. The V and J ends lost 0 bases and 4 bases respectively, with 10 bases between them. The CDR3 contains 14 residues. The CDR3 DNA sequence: TGTGCCAGCAGTGAAGCAGTCTCGGTATACGAGCAGTACTTC. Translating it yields CASSEAVSVYEQYF.